A selection of T cell receptor beta chains follows, all from one sample in a study of PD-1 blockade in classical Hodgkin lymphoma. Measured with immunoSEQ multiplex PCR; TCRdb has only the in-frame clones, and not every one. The sample records under 30,000 clones, around 82% being singletons. The material sequenced was peripheral blood mononuclear cells (PBMCs), taken before the second cycle of nivolumab. The receptor source for this set is a human donor with classical Hodgkin lymphoma. CDR3s include the opening cysteine and the closing phenylalanine or tryptophan. D genes are given only for firm matches. Not every row has a clone size; where given, it reads once, few, many or a size class.

>15|TRBJ1-6|TRBV6-5|once|TRBD1
CASRIGTGKNSPLHF
TGTGCCAGCAGGATTGGGACAGGGAAAAATTCACCCCTCCACTTT
>14|TRBJ1-1|TRBV2|NA|NA
CASSPGRSYTEAFF
TGTGCCAGCAGCCCCGGGAGGAGCTACACTGAAGCTTTCTTT
>14|TRBJ1-2|TRBV4-1|NA|NA
CASSQPERLYGYTF
TGCGCCAGCAGCCAACCGGAAAGATTATATGGCTACACCTTC
>13|TRBJ1-1|TRBV7-6|NA|TRBD1
CASSLTGGSEAFF
TGTGCCAGCAGCTTAACAGGGGGCTCTGAAGCTTTCTTT
>14|TRBJ1-2|TRBV13|few|NA
CASSLGTSDWGYTF
TGTGCCAGCAGCTTAGGGACTTCCGACTGGGGCTACACCTTC
>16|TRBJ2-2|TRBV9|NA|TRBD1
CASSPRTGGNTGELFF
TGTGCCAGCAGCCCCCGGACAGGCGGGAACACCGGGGAGCTGTTTTTT
>15|TRBJ2-7|TRBV14|medium-sized|NA
CASSHGLQYPYEQYF
TGTGCCAGCAGCCACGGACTACAATATCCCTACGAGCAGTACTTC
>17|TRBJ2-1|TRBV18|once|NA
CASSPRGEEGQGNEQFF
TGTGCCAGCTCACCGCGCGGCGAAGAAGGTCAAGGCAATGAGCAGTTCTTC
>13|TRBJ2-7|TRBV15|NA|NA
CATSGVWADEQYF
TGTGCCACCTCCGGGGTTTGGGCCGACGAGCAGTACTTC
>14|TRBJ1-2|TRBV7-9|NA|TRBD1
CASSLVQGAKGYTF
TGTGCCAGCAGCTTAGTACAGGGGGCGAAAGGCTACACCTTC
>15|TRBJ2-3|TRBV5-1|NA|NA
CASSLGNVPPGFAYF
TGCGCCAGCAGCTTGGGGAACGTCCCACCCGGATTTGCGTATTTT
>15|TRBJ1-2|TRBV5-6|once|NA
CASSLGYEGPYGYTF
TGTGCCAGCAGCTTGGGTTACGAGGGTCCCTATGGCTACACCTTC
>18|TRBJ1-4|TRBV7-3|once|TRBD1
CASSFKVGTGDANEKLFF
TGTGCCAGCAGCTTTAAAGTAGGGACAGGGGATGCGAATGAAAAACTGTTTTTT
>15|TRBJ2-7|TRBV4-1|NA|TRBD2
CASSQEYKWGGEQYF
TGCGCCAGCAGCCAAGAGTACAAATGGGGGGGTGAGCAGTACTTC
>15|TRBJ2-5|TRBV18|NA|TRBD1
CASSPWRTGPETQYF
TGTGCCAGCTCACCATGGCGGACAGGACCAGAGACCCAGTACTTC
>16|TRBJ2-2|TRBV19|once|TRBD2
CASRESGGANTGELFF
TGTGCCAGTAGAGAGTCGGGGGGGGCGAACACCGGGGAGCTGTTTTTT
>15|TRBJ1-1|TRBV30|few|NA
CAWSVWGFGNTEAFF
TGTGCCTGGAGTGTATGGGGGTTTGGGAACACTGAAGCTTTCTTT
>15|TRBJ1-2|TRBV27|NA|TRBD1
CASSPTDRGRQGYTF
TGTGCCAGCAGTCCGACGGACAGGGGGCGTCAAGGCTACACCTTC
>15|TRBJ1-6|TRBV19|NA|NA
CASSIGGAGRSPLHF
TGTGCCAGTAGTATTGGCGGAGCAGGGCGGTCACCCCTCCACTTT
>14|TRBJ1-4|TRBV7-2|NA|NA
CASSSLGGNEKLFF
TGTGCCAGCAGCTCCCTAGGGGGTAATGAAAAACTGTTTTTT
>15|TRBJ1-2|TRBV7-2|NA|NA
CASMPDGATNYGYTF
TGTGCCAGCATGCCGGACGGGGCCACTAACTATGGCTACACCTTC
>17|TRBJ2-7|TRBV7-6|once|TRBD1
CASSLRKPGTGRNEQYF
TGTGCCAGCAGCTTAAGAAAGCCTGGGACAGGGCGCAACGAGCAGTACTTC
>13|TRBJ1-2|TRBV27|NA|NA
CASSPRGPYGYTF
TGTGCCAGCAGTCCCCGGGGGCCTTATGGCTACACCTTC
>14|TRBJ1-2|TRBV4-3|few|TRBD1
CASSQTGGGYGYTF
TGCGCCAGCAGCCAAACAGGGGGGGGTTATGGCTACACCTTC
>15|TRBJ2-2|TRBV6-5|NA|NA
CASRVWTTTSGELFF
TGTGCCAGCAGGGTTTGGACGACAACATCCGGGGAGCTGTTTTTT
>16|TRBJ1-1|TRBV28|NA|TRBD1
CASSSWGRTGNTEAFF
TGTGCCAGCAGTTCCTGGGGCCGGACAGGGAACACTGAAGCTTTCTTT
>15|TRBJ1-6|TRBV11-1|NA|NA
CASSSRARTNSPLHF
TGTGCCAGCAGCTCCCGGGCCCGGACGAATTCACCCCTCCACTTT
>18|TRBJ2-3|TRBV28|NA|NA
CASSSFKDRRGGTDTQYF
TGTGCCAGCAGTTCCTTTAAGGATAGGCGGGGTGGCACAGATACGCAGTATTTT
>14|TRBJ2-7|TRBV7-9|NA|NA
CASSLGMGLEEQYF
TGTGCCAGCAGCTTAGGAATGGGACTGGAGGAGCAGTACTTC
>14|TRBJ1-2|TRBV4-2|NA|NA
CASSQARGGDGYTF
TGTGCCAGCAGCCAAGCCAGGGGAGGGGATGGCTACACCTTC
>12|TRBJ1-6|TRBV9|NA|TRBD1
CTSSARDRGWFF
TGTACCAGCAGCGCCCGGGACAGGGGGTGGTTTTTT
>14|TRBJ2-3|TRBV5-1|NA|NA
CASSLDGRGDTQYF
TGCGCCAGCAGCTTGGACGGTAGAGGAGATACGCAGTATTTT
>17|TRBJ2-3|TRBV7-9|NA|NA
CASSSTGDGPSTDTQYF
TGTGCCAGCAGCAGTACCGGGGACGGACCTAGCACAGATACGCAGTATTTT
>16|TRBJ1-2|TRBV4-1|NA|TRBD1
CASSQDQPGTAYGYTF
TGCGCCAGCAGCCAAGATCAACCAGGGACAGCCTATGGCTACACCTTC
>15|TRBJ1-5|TRBV21-1|NA|NA
CASSKEGEGNQPQHF
TGTGCCAGCAGCAAAGAGGGAGAGGGCAATCAGCCCCAGCATTTT
>15|TRBJ1-3|TRBV6-5|NA|NA
CASSQGQPSGNTIYF
TGTGCCAGCAGCCAGGGGCAACCCTCTGGAAACACCATATATTTT
>13|TRBJ2-1|TRBV18|large|TRBD1
CATRQGEGNEQFF
TGTGCCACTAGACAGGGAGAGGGCAATGAGCAGTTCTTC